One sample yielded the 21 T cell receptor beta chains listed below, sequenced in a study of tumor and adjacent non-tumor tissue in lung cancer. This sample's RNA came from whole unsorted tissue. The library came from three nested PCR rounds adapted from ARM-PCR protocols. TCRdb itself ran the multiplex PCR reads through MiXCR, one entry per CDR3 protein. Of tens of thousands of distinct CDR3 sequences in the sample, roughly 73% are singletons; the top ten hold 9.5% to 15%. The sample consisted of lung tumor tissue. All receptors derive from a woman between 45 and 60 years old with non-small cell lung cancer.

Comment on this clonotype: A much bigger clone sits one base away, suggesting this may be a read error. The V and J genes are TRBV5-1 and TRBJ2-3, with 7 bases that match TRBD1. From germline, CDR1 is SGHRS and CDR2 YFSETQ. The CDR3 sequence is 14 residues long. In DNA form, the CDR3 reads TGCGCCGGCAGGCAAGACAGGGATTTTGATACGCAGTATTTT. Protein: CAGRQDRDFDTQYF.

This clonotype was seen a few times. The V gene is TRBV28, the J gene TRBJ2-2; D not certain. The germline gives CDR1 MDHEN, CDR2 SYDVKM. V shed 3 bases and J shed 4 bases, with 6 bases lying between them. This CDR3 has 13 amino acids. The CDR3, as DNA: TGTGCCAGCAGTTTCACCGTCACCGGGGAGCTGTTTTTT. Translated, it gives CASSFTVTGELFF.

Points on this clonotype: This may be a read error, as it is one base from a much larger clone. This CDR3 reads CSALLTGPNQPQYF. The CDR3, as DNA: TGCAGTGCCCTGCTGACAGGGCCTAATCAGCCCCAGTATTTT. The chain employs TRBV20-1 and TRBJ1-5, with 7 bases fitting TRBD1. The J call is in doubt because the DNA end fits TRBJ2-3 better. The CDR3 has 14 amino acids. Germline V gene lookup returns CDR1 DFQATT and CDR2 SNEGSKA (reference sequence).

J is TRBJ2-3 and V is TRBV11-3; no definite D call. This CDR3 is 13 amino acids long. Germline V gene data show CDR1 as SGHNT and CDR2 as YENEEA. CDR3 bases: TGTGCAAACAGCTTAGATCTCGGAGATACGCAGTATTTT. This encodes CANSLDLGDTQYF.

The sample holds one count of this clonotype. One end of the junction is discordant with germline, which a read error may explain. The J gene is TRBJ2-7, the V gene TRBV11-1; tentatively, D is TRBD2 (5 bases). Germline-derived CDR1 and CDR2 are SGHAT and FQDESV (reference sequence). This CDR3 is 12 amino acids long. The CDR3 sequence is CASSFGVVEQCF. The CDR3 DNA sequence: TGTGCCAGCAGCTTCGGGGTAGTCGAGCAATGCTTC.

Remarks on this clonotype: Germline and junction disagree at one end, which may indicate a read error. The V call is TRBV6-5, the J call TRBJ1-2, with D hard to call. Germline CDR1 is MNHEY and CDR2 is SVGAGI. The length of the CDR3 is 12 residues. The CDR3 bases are TGCGCCAGCAGTCCCCGGGAGTATGGTTACATCTTC. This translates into CASSPREYGYIF.

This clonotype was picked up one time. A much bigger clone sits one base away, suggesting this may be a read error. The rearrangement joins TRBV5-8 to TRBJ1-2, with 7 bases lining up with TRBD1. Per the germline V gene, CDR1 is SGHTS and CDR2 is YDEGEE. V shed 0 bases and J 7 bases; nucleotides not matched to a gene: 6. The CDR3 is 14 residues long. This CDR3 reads CASSLDRGPGGYTF. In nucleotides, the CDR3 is TGTGCCAGCAGCTTGGATAGGGGGCCCGGTGGCTACACCTTC.

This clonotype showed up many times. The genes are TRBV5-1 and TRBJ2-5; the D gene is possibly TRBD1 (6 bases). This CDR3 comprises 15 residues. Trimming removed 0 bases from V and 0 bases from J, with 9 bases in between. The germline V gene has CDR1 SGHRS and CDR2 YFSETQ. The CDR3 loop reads CASSLGGGDQETQYF. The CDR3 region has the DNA TGCGCCAGCAGCTTGGGTGGGGGCGACCAAGAGACCCAGTACTTC.

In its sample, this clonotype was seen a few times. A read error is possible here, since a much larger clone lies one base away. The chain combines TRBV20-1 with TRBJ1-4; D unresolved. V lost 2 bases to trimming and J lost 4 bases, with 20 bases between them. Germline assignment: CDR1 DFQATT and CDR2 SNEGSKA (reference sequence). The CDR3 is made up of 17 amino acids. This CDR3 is CSARKARTSKVNEKLFF. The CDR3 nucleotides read TGCAGTGCTAGAAAGGCCAGGACTAGCAAGGTTAATGAAAAACTGTTTTTT.

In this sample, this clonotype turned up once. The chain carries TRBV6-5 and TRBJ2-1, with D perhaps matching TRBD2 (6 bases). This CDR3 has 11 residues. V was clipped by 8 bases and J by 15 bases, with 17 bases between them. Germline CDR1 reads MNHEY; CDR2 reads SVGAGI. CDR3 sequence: CASCNPGGSFF. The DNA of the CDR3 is TGTGCCAGCTGTAACCCTGGGGGGTCGTTCTTC.

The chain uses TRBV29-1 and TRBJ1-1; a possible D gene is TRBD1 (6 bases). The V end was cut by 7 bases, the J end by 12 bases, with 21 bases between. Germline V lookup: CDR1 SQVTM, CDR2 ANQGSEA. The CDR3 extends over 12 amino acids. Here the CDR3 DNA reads TGCAGCGCCCTTGGACAGTCCACTGAGACTTTCTTT. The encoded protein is CSALGQSTETFF.

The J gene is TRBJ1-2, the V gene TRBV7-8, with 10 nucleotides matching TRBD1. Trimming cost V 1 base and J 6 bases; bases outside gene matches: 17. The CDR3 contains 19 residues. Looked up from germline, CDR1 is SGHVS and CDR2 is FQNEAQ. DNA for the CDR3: TGTGCCAGCAGCTTAGTCTCCGGGACAGGGGCAACCAGAGACAATGGCTACACCTTC. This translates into CASSLVSGTGATRDNGYTF.

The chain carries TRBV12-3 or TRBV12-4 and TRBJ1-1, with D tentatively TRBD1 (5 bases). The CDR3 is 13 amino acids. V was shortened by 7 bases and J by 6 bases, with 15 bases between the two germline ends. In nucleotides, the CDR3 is TGTGCCAGCATAGACCAGGGTGATTCTGAAGCTTTCTTT. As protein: CASIDQGDSEAFF.

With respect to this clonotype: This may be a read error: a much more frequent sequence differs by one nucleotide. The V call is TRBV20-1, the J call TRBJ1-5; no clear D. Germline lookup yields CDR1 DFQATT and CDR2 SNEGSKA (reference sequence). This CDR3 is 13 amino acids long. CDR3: CSASRTVNKPQHF. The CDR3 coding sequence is TGCAGTGCTAGCAGGACGGTCAATAAGCCCCAGCATTTT.

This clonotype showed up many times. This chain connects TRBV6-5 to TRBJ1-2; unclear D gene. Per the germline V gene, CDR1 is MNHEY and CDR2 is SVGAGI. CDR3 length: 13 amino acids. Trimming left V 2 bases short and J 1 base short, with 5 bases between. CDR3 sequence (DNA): TGTGCCAGCAGTTACGAGGTTAACTATGGCTACACCTTC. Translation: CASSYEVNYGYTF.

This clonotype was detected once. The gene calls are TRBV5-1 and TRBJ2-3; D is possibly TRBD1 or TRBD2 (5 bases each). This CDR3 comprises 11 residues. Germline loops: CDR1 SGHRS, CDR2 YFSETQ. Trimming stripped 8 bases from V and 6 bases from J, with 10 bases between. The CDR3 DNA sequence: TGCGCCAGTAACTGGGGGGATACGCAGTATTTT. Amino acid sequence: CASNWGDTQYF.

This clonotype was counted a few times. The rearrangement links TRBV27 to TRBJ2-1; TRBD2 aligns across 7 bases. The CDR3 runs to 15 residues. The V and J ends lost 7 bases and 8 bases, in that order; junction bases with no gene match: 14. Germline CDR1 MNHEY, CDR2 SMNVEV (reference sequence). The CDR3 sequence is CASKSGEGKVDEQFF. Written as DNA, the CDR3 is TGTGCCAGCAAATCGGGGGAGGGAAAGGTCGATGAGCAGTTCTTC.

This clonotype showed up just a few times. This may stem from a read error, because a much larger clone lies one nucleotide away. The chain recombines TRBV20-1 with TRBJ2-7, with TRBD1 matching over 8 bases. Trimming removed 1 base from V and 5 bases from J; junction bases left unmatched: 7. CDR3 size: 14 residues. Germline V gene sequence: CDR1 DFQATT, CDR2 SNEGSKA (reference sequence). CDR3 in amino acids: CSARGNRGFDEQYF. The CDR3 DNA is TGCAGTGCTAGAGGTAACAGGGGGTTTGACGAGCAGTACTTC.

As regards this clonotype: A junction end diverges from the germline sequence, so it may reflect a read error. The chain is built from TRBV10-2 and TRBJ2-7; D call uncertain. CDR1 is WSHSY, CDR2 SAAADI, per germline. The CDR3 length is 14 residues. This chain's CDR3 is CATLDTHSSYEQYF. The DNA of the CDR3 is TGCGCCACCCTAGACACACATTCCTCCTACGAACAGTACTTC.

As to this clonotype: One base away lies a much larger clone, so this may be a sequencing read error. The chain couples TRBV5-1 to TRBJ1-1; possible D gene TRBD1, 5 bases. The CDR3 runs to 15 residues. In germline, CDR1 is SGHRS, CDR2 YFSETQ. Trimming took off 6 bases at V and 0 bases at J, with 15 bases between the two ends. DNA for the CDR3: TGCGCCAGCACCCGTGCCGCGGACATGAACACTGAAGCTTTCTTT. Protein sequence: CASTRAADMNTEAFF.

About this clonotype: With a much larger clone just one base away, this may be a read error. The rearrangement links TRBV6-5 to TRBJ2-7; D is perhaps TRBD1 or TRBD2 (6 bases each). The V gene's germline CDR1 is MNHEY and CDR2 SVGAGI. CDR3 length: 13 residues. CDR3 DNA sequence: TGTGCCAGCAGTCTCCGACAGGACTACGAGCGGTACTTC. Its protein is CASSLRQDYERYF.